This TCR beta chain is from a study of cytomegalovirus exposure and HLA in healthy donors. Regarding the study as a whole: Sequencing depth across donors, presence/absence analyses assumed, was roughly uniform.

This clone was seen only a few times. What it binds is unknown. The PCR ran on 60 Vbeta and 13 Jbeta primers. Libraries were prepared by immunoSEQ multiplex PCR; TCRdb keeps only in-frame clonotypes and omits some of them. The repertoire holds about 140,000 clones, with around a tenth as singletons. Trimming cost V 4 bases and J 4 bases, with 13 bases left between them. Germline V gives CDR1 SNHLY, CDR2 FYNNEI. The CDR3 extends over 15 amino acids. Sequencing input: PBMCs. The TCR comes from a male donor in good health and CMV-seronegative. This chain uses TRBV2 with TRBJ2-2; perhaps TRBD1 as D (6 bases). Here the CDR3 reads CASSGQAPGTGELFF. CDR3 DNA: TGTGCCAGCAGTGGACAGGCACCGGGCACCGGGGAGCTGTTTTTT.